This T cell receptor beta chain was profiled in a study of shared clonotypes between healthy human individuals. Remarks on this clone: Its antigen remains unidentified.

Sequencing used immunoSEQ multiplex PCR; TCRdb keeps in-frame clones, though not all of them. The sample lists approximately 500,000 clones, approximately 95% occurring once. The CDR3 consists of 13 residues. Germline loops: CDR1 KGHSH, CDR2 LQKENI. Trimming stripped 2 bases from V and 6 bases from J, with 9 bases between. Broader study findings: In several donors, around 5% of naive CD4 clonotypes appeared in common.

V and J are TRBV18 and TRBJ2-3; D is unclear. Source material: naive CD4+ T cells sorted from blood. Regarding subset: CD45RA+ positively selected. The receptor was derived from a woman aged 25-40 years in good health. This chain's CDR3 is CASSPVAGDTQYF. The CDR3 DNA is TGTGCCAGCTCACCAGTAGCCGGGGATACGCAGTATTTT.